This T cell receptor (beta chain) was recorded in a study of radiotherapy plus CTLA-4 blockade in lung cancer. Across the whole study: Of all patients, under 20% responded objectively and 25% to 40% showed disease control.

Here immunoSEQ multiplex PCR was the method, and the copy in TCRdb shows in-frame clones only, minus some. The table includes about 80,000 clones, 78% detected once. Findings and caveats of the study: In blood, tumor-derived TCR clones expanded after radiotherapy plus ipilimumab. Reportedly, early blood T cell clone dynamics best predicted response, with interferon-beta.

Those with chemo-refractory metastatic non-small-cell lung cancer were treated with focal radiation combined with CTLA-4 blockade using ipilimumab. CDR1 and CDR2 (germline): LNHNV, YYDKDF (reference sequence). The CDR3 loop spans 15 amino acids. V lost 5 bases to trimming and J lost 14 bases; unmatched junction nucleotides: 20. About this clone: Its antigen is as yet unknown.

The chain combines TRBV15 with TRBJ1-1; 7 bases fit TRBD1. This receptor was identified in a human donor with non-small cell lung cancer whose response to radiotherapy plus ipilimumab could not be evaluated. Some clones in this sample may be carry-over from other donors' samples. Here the sequenced sample was peripheral blood, taken from a patient treated with radiotherapy plus ipilimumab. The CDR3 is CATSWGTASTNTAFF. The CDR3, as DNA: TGTGCCACCAGCTGGGGGACAGCCTCCACGAATACGGCGTTCTTT.